In its sample, the clone carrying this TCR beta chain was seen a few times. Its antigen is unidentified. Unique molecular identifiers were present in the TCR beta cDNA libraries. Input of about 0.95 to 11 million T cells yielded around 500,000 cDNA molecules. TCRdb itself ran the PCR reads through MiXCR, one entry per CDR3 protein. The sample has about 460,000 distinct CDR3 sequences, over 35% seen once. Trimming removed 7 bases from V and 6 bases from J; junction bases left unmatched: 5. This CDR3 contains 13 residues. The sample is drawn from a study of post-analysis software for immune sequencing data. Broader study findings: Patients used about five TRBV segments, including TRBV5-6, TRBV5-1 and TRBV20-1, more often than controls. Samples from one preparation batch, clustered by F measure, grouped strongly together. A significant reduction in normalized Chao1 diversity was observed in multiple sclerosis patients versus controls.

The TCR was taken from a girl aged 5-17 years with multiple sclerosis. Material for sequencing was blood. The V call is TRBV12-3 or TRBV12-4, the J call TRBJ2-1, with 8 positions matching TRBD1. For the CDR3, the DNA is TGTGCCAGCACCGGCACAGGGGGCAATGAGCAGTTCTTC. Protein: CASTGTGGNEQFF.